This T cell receptor (beta chain) was captured by sequencing in a study of identical twins. TCRdb re-analysed the 5' RACE reads in MiXCR, keeping a single row per CDR3 protein. The sample consists of approximately 500,000 distinct CDR3 sequences, around 15% of them appearing once. The CDR3 is 19 residues long. The ends lost 2 bases at V and 2 bases at J; junction bases unmatched: 6. Looked up from germline, CDR1 is MRHNA and CDR2 is SNTAGT. This sample also belongs to another study, concerning yellow fever vaccine responses in identical twins.

The receptor comes from a woman in her late teens or twenties in good health. Sequenced: CD4+ T cells sorted from blood. This chain connects TRBV6-4 to TRBJ2-1; 16 bases agree with TRBD2. DNA of the CDR3: TGTGCCAGCAGTGACGGGACTAGCGGGGGGGCTTATCCCTACAATGAGCAGTTCTTC. This encodes CASSDGTSGGAYPYNEQFF.